This T cell receptor beta chain is drawn from a study of T cells in Graves' hyperthyroidism and ophthalmopathy. Notes on the study in general: In validation, the model predicted ophthalmopathy. These predictions came a median 6.5 months before onset.

TCR beta CDR3 regions were amplified from RNA. HTBI primers drove first-round RT-PCR of the TCR CDR3. Each CDR3 protein is one row after TCRdb ran MiXCR on the multiplex PCR reads. The sample consists of about 840,000 distinct CDR3 sequences, 38% of them appearing once. Graves' hyperthyroidism showing no ophthalmopathy progression within 18 months was considered stable. This clonotype was counted only a few times. Its antigen is not identified. The CDR3 contains 13 residues. V was cut by 4 bases and J by 11 bases, with 15 bases left in between. Germline lookup yields CDR1 SGHVS and CDR2 FNYEAQ. This TCR derives from a man younger than 30 with Graves' hyperthyroidism. The chain has TRBV7-6 and TRBJ1-5; D unresolved. Sequenced sample: blood. CDR3 bases: TGTGCCAGCAGCTCGACTAGTCTAGAGACCCAGCATTTT. This sequence encodes CASSSTSLETQHF.